Included here is one TCR beta chain sequence, with context. Antigen unknown. The data stem from a study of T cell responses to AZD1222 COVID-19 vaccine. Findings of the study overall: Donors, mostly white British, included more females; clonal diversity was possibly underestimated. With two AZD1222 doses given, Spike-specific TCR breadth and depth both rose.

The V gene end was trimmed by 1 base and the J gene end by 0 bases; junction bases not matched to a gene: 8. The CDR3 totals 17 residues. CDR1 is MGHRA, CDR2 YSYEKL, per germline. TCRdb keeps only in-frame clones here, not all; method: immunoSEQ multiplex PCR. The table has about 110,000 clones, approximately 90% seen once. Sequenced material: peripheral blood, taken on day 0 of AZD1222 vaccination. This TCR was recovered from an adult in good health. This chain uses TRBV4-1 with TRBJ2-7, with 8 bases that match TRBD2. The CDR3 DNA follows: TGCGCCAGCAGCCAAGGTCATACGGGGGGGAGCTCCTACGAGCAGTACTTC. This sequence encodes CASSQGHTGGSSYEQYF.